Below, 23 T cell receptor beta chains from the same sample are listed, as sequenced in a study of cytomegalovirus exposure and HLA in healthy donors. The PCR employed 60 Vbeta primers together with 13 Jbeta primers. The table came from immunoSEQ multiplex PCR; TCRdb's copy has only in-frame clones and leaves some out. The sample holds about 100,000 clones, 65% to 80% seen once. Sample: PBMCs. The receptors here all came from a middle-aged man in good health and CMV-seropositive.

The chain couples TRBV7-2 to TRBJ1-6; D remains ambiguous. Germline-derived CDR1 and CDR2 are SGHTA and FQGNSA. The CDR3 totals 15 residues. V was shortened by 1 base and J by 7 bases, with 11 bases between the two germline ends. Here the CDR3 reads CASSLGTGRNSPLHF. CDR3 coding DNA: TGTGCCAGCAGCTTAGGGACGGGAAGAAATTCACCCCTCCACTTT.

V is TRBV4-2 and J is TRBJ2-2; D is possibly TRBD2 (5 bases). Germline values: CDR1 LGHNA, CDR2 YNFKEQ. There are 14 residues in the CDR3. With 0 bases removed from V and 9 bases from J, the gap between germline ends came to 11 bases. CDR3 amino acids: CASSQDGLARELFF. The CDR3 coding sequence is TGTGCCAGCAGCCAAGATGGGCTAGCCCGGGAGCTGTTTTTT.

This clone has only one observation. The rearrangement uses TRBV2 and TRBJ1-6, with 8 bases identical to TRBD1. Trimming removed 7 bases from V and 9 bases from J; junction bases left unmatched: 2. Germline V CDR1 and CDR2: SNHLY, FYNNEI. CDR3 size: 12 residues. The CDR3 DNA reads as TGTGCCAGCACAGGGGGCGTTTCACCCCTCCACTTT. This sequence encodes CASTGGVSPLHF.

V gene TRBV21-1 combines with J gene TRBJ2-5; the table's D call, TRBD1, was not checked against the DNA. TRBV21-1 is recorded as a pseudogene. The CDR3 has 17 amino acids. The CDR3 spells CASSKGRTGANQETQYF. CDR3 DNA sequence: TGTGCCAGCAGCAAAGGACGGACAGGGGCAAACCAAGAGACCCAGTACTTC.

The chain combines TRBV27 with TRBJ1-4; D may be TRBD1 (6 bases). This CDR3 has 15 amino acids. The V and J ends lost 4 bases and 0 bases respectively, with 9 bases between them. In germline, CDR1 is MNHEY, CDR2 SMNVEV (reference sequence). The CDR3 nucleotides are TGTGCCAGCAGTTGGTACAGGGCAACTAATGAAAAACTGTTTTTT. This codes for CASSWYRATNEKLFF.

This chain connects TRBV27 to TRBJ2-3; TRBD2 matches 9 bases. The CDR3 consists of 16 residues. V lost 2 bases to trimming and J lost 5 bases; unmatched junction nucleotides: 8. Looked up from germline, CDR1 is MNHEY and CDR2 is SMNVEV (reference sequence). In nucleotides, the CDR3 is TGTGCCAGCAGTTTACTGGGCGGGGGGGCCATAGATACGCAGTATTTT. Translating it yields CASSLLGGGAIDTQYF.

V usage is TRBV7-9 and J usage is TRBJ2-7; 9 nucleotides match TRBD2. The length of the CDR3 is 15 residues. With V trimmed by 3 bases and J by 7 bases, 10 bases remained unmatched. Germline V gene lookup returns CDR1 SEHNR and CDR2 FQNEAQ (reference sequence). The CDR3 DNA sequence: TGTGCCAGCAGCTTTCGCGGGGGGGGTCCCACTGAGCAGTACTTC. It is translated as CASSFRGGGPTEQYF.

The rearrangement joins TRBV11-3 to TRBJ2-5, with no clear D. V lost 4 bases to trimming and J lost 5 bases, with 11 bases between them. CDR1 and CDR2 from the germline V gene are SGHNT and YENEEA. This CDR3 is built from 13 residues. The CDR3 DNA follows: TGTGCCAGCAGCTCAGGCCAGTGGGAGACCCAGTACTTC. It encodes CASSSGQWETQYF.

The V gene is TRBV5-1, the J gene TRBJ2-5; 7 nucleotides line up with TRBD2. Germline V lookup: CDR1 SGHRS, CDR2 YFSETQ. The CDR3 is 15 amino acids. Trimming at V came to 1 base and at J to 2 bases, leaving 5 bases not matched to a gene. The CDR3, as DNA: TGCGCCAGCAGCTTGATGGCTAGCGGACAAGAGACCCAGTACTTC. This sequence encodes CASSLMASGQETQYF.

The CDR3 bases are TGTGCCAGCAGTTTATCGGTCAGACTCCTACGCGAGCAGTACTTC. It yields the protein CASSLSVRLLREQYF. The chain links TRBV27 to TRBJ2-7; D is uncertain. The CDR3 runs 15 residues. Trimming removed 0 bases at V and 6 bases at J, with 15 bases between. The germline gives CDR1 MNHEY, CDR2 SMNVEV (reference sequence).

The genes are TRBV6-4 and TRBJ2-2; D is possibly TRBD2 (6 bases). V was clipped by 6 bases and J by 4 bases, with 15 bases between them. Germline CDR1 and CDR2: MRHNA and SNTAGT. CDR3 size: 15 residues. The CDR3 nucleotides are TGTGCCAGCAGGCGGGAAGGGGCTGGCACCGGGGAGCTGTTTTTT. This sequence encodes CASRREGAGTGELFF.

This clone was detected only once. This sequence joins TRBV5-1 and TRBJ2-5; possible D gene TRBD1, 6 bases. Germline V gives CDR1 SGHRS, CDR2 YFSETQ. Trimming left V 7 bases short and J 4 bases short, with 17 bases between. The CDR3 loop spans 14 amino acids. The CDR3 loop is CASGLRGEGETQYF. The CDR3 coding sequence is TGCGCCAGCGGACTCAGGGGTGAAGGAGAGACCCAGTACTTC.

This chain uses TRBV11-3 with TRBJ2-2; D not resolved. The V end was cut by 1 base, the J end by 8 bases, with 5 bases between. CDR3 size: 12 residues. The V gene's germline CDR1 is SGHNT and CDR2 YENEEA. The CDR3 DNA reads as TGTGCCAGCAGCTTAGGCGCAGGGGAGCTGTTTTTT. Translation: CASSLGAGELFF.

This chain uses TRBV2 with TRBJ2-5; a possible D gene is TRBD2 (5 bases). Per germline, CDR1 SNHLY and CDR2 FYNNEI. The CDR3 runs to 13 residues. Trimming left V 8 bases short and J 2 bases short, with 12 bases between. The CDR3 bases are TGTGCCAGCGGGGAGATAGTTCAAGAGACCCAGTACTTC. Its translation: CASGEIVQETQYF.

The rearrangement uses TRBV4-3 and TRBJ2-5, with TRBD2 matching over 7 bases. Germline lookup yields CDR1 LGHNA and CDR2 YSLEER. The CDR3 length is 17 residues. With V trimmed by 2 bases and J by 1 base, 10 bases remained unmatched. The DNA for the CDR3 is TGCGCCAGCAGCCAATCCCCGGGGCCTAGCGGCCAAGAGACCCAGTACTTC. It yields the protein CASSQSPGPSGQETQYF.

The rearrangement joins TRBV5-4 to TRBJ2-7; TRBD2 agrees at 12 bases. The V segment lost 3 bases and the J segment 7 bases; nucleotides outside the gene matches: 5. The CDR3 covers 14 residues. In germline, CDR1 is SGHNT, CDR2 YYREEE (reference sequence). The chain's CDR3 is CASSSGLAGREQYF. CDR3 sequence (DNA): TGTGCCAGCAGCTCAGGACTAGCGGGGAGAGAGCAGTACTTC.

The chain has TRBV19 and TRBJ1-5, with 7 bases matching TRBD1. The ends lost 5 bases at V and 0 bases at J; junction bases unmatched: 13. Germline CDR1 is LNHDA and CDR2 is SQIVND (reference sequence). CDR3 size: 18 residues. The CDR3 region has the DNA TGTGCCAGTAGTCCTGGTGGGACAGTTGAGGGTAGCAATCAGCCCCAGCATTTT. Translating it yields CASSPGGTVEGSNQPQHF.

The chain couples TRBV10-2 to TRBJ2-7; 7 bases are a match to TRBD2. The CDR3 has 14 amino acids. Looked up from germline, CDR1 is WSHSY and CDR2 is SAAADI. After removal of 7 bases from V and 2 bases from J, the junction contained 8 bases not matched to a gene. The CDR3 loop is CASTSGDSPYEQYF. As DNA, the CDR3 is TGCGCCAGCACCAGCGGGGACTCCCCCTACGAGCAGTACTTC.

The rearrangement uses TRBV5-4 and TRBJ2-7; 8 bases agree with TRBD1. The CDR3 has 15 residues. Germline V gives CDR1 SGHNT, CDR2 YYREEE (reference sequence). Trimming took 4 bases from V and 1 from J; bases not matched to a gene: 7. As DNA, the CDR3 is TGTGCCAGCAGCGACGACAGGGGAGATTCCTACGAGCAGTACTTC. This codes for CASSDDRGDSYEQYF. The full variable domain, its missing parts supplied by reference TRBV5-4 and TRBJ2-7, is ETGVTQSPTHLIKTRGQQVTLRCSSQSGHNTVSWYQQALGQGPQFIFQYYREEENGRGNFPPRFSGLQFPNYSSELNVNALELDDSALYLCASSDDRGDSYEQYFGPGTRLTVT.

CDR3 nucleotides: TGCGCCAGCAGCCAAGATCCGGTCGGGGGGCTAAACCAAGAGACCCAGTACTTC. Its protein is CASSQDPVGGLNQETQYF. This chain links TRBV4-1 with TRBJ2-5, with a tentative D call TRBD2 (7 bases). Deletions cut 0 bases from V and 0 bases from J, with 17 bases between. Germline lookup yields CDR1 MGHRA and CDR2 YSYEKL. The CDR3 is 18 residues long.

The V gene is TRBV4-2, the J gene TRBJ2-3; tentative D call: TRBD2 (6 bases). V was pared by 1 base and J by 2 bases, with 16 bases between. The CDR3 totals 17 residues. Germline CDR1 LGHNA, CDR2 YNFKEQ. The CDR3 reads CASSQGGAGPYTDTQYF. The DNA for the CDR3 is TGTGCCAGCAGCCAAGGAGGCGCGGGGCCATACACAGATACGCAGTATTTT.

The chain combines TRBV5-1 with TRBJ2-2; TRBD2 matches at 7 bases. The CDR3 is made up of 16 amino acids. Losses at the gene ends were 7 bases for V and 2 bases for J; bases not matched to a gene: 11. The germline gives CDR1 SGHRS, CDR2 YFSETQ. CDR3 coding DNA: TGCGCCAGCTCCCCGGGGAGGGCGCTTAACACCGGGGAGCTGTTTTTT. Protein: CASSPGRALNTGELFF.

The rearrangement uses TRBV28 and TRBJ2-2, with TRBD1 matching over 10 bases. The CDR3 sequence is 17 residues long. Germline assignment: CDR1 MDHEN and CDR2 SYDVKM. Trimming at V came to 5 bases and at J to 5 bases, leaving 11 bases not matched to a gene. The CDR3 protein is CASSPIWGTGDTGELFF. The CDR3 bases are TGTGCCAGCAGTCCTATATGGGGGACAGGGGATACCGGGGAGCTGTTTTTT. Full variable domain (rest looked up from reference TRBV28 and TRBJ2-2): DVKVTQSSRYLVKRTGEKVFLECVQDMDHENMFWYRQDPGLGLRLIYFSYDVKMKEKGDIPEGYSVSREKKERFSLILESASTNQTSMYLCASSPIWGTGDTGELFFGEGSRLTVL.